The sequence of this T cell receptor beta chain was determined in a study of T cells expressing NK-cell markers. General study findings and limits: It was still unclear whether expanded NKG2C+ T cell clones were HCMV specific.

The CDR3 contains 15 residues. From germline, CDR1 is LGHNA and CDR2 YNFKEQ. As regards this clonotype: Its antigen is as yet unknown.

TCRdb re-called the 5' RACE reads and gives one entry per CDR3 protein, without DNA. The table gives approximately 550,000 distinct CDR3 sequences; the top ten clones make up approximately 3.5% of it. Sample: blood T cells: a sorted CD56 or NKG2C T cell subset, CD4+ or CD8+ T cells, or bulk PBMC T cells (not recorded which). The receptor was isolated from a young man in good health. The chain is built from TRBV4-2 and TRBJ2-1. The CDR3 region is CASSQDESGYNEQFF.